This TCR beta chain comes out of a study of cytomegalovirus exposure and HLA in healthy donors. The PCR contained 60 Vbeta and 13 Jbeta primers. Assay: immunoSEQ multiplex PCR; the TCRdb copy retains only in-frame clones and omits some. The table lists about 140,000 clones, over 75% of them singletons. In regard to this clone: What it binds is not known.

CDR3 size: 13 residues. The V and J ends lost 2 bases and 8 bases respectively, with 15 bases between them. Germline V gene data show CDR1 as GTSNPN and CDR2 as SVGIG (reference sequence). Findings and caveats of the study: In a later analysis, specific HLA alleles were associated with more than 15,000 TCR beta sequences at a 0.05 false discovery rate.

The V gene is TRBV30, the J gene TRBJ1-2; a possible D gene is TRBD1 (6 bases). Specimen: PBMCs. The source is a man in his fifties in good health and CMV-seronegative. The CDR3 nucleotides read TGTGCCTGGAGTCCAGGGGAATCAGGGGGCTACACCTTC. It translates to CAWSPGESGGYTF.